This T cell receptor (beta chain) was captured by sequencing in a study of blood T cell repertoires in COVID-19. On the study more broadly: The United States, Italy and Spain provided the acute and convalescent COVID-19 samples. In each case, the material was cDNA or gDNA derived from T cells, B-cell-depleted T cells, or PBMCs.

One Seattle source followed patients from active infection through their disease course. Trimming pared 1 base from V and 3 bases from J, leaving 12 bases between. The CDR3 length is 16 residues. Germline assignment: CDR1 MNHEY and CDR2 SMNVEV (reference sequence). Authors' analysis steps: By means of reference gene primer amplification, nucleated cell counts were estimated. Here immunoSEQ multiplex PCR was the method, and the copy in TCRdb shows in-frame clones only, minus some. V and J calls and clone size are copied from that table; D and trimming were computed from the DNA. Here the sample spans around 210,000 clones, around 85% being singletons.

The sample comprised peripheral blood. The chain carries TRBV27 and TRBJ2-2; maybe TRBD1 (6 bases). The TCR was taken from a man aged 45 to 65 with COVID-19, enrolled during active disease. In nucleotides, the CDR3 is TGTGCCAGCAGTTTATTCGGGACAAGAGACACCGGGGAGCTGTTTTTT. This gives the protein CASSLFGTRDTGELFF.